This T cell receptor (beta chain) is from a study of T-cell memory formation after mild COVID-19. Comments on this clonotype: The antigen is undetermined.

TCRdb independently ran MiXCR on the 5' RACE reads; one entry per CDR3 protein. Of roughly 400,000 distinct CDR3 sequences in the sample, roughly 15% were seen once. This CDR3 contains 12 residues. Germline values: CDR1 DFQATT, CDR2 SNEGSKA (reference sequence). Trimming cost V 6 bases and J 10 bases; bases outside gene matches: 3. General study findings and limits: Pre-infection memory showed some responding clones, and this suggested that cross-reactive memory joined. The SARS-CoV-2 specificity of second-wave clones reaching peak at day 37 remained unverified.

This chain joins TRBV20-1 and TRBJ2-1; TRBD2 agrees at 13 bases. The origin of this receptor is a man in his late teens or twenties who had mild COVID-19 (a few samples of this study predate the infection). Cell type and time point are not known. Material: PBMCs or a T cell subset sorted from them (not recorded which). CDR3 nucleotide sequence: TGCAGTGCGAAGGGACTAGCGGGGGAGCAGTTCTTC. Translation: CSAKGLAGEQFF.